Listed here are 20 T cell receptor beta chains from one sample, sequenced in a study of identical twins. Using its own MiXCR run on the 5' RACE reads, TCRdb lists one record per CDR3 protein. In the table there are 310,000 or so distinct CDR3 sequences, roughly 8.6% of which are singletons. The data were also submitted as part of a second study, on yellow fever vaccine responses in identical twins.

Sequencing was performed on memory (CD45RO+) T cells sorted from blood. Every receptor here comes from a woman aged 18-29 years in good health.

This clonotype was observed a handful of times. The gene calls are TRBV6-1 and TRBJ2-2; 10 bases are shared with TRBD2. Germline lookup yields CDR1 MNHNS and CDR2 SASEGT. With V trimmed by 6 bases and J by 6 bases, 10 bases remained unmatched. The CDR3 sequence is 16 residues long. The CDR3 region is CASRPSSGGLSGELFF. CDR3 DNA sequence: TGTGCCAGCAGACCCTCTAGCGGGGGACTCTCCGGGGAGCTGTTTTTT.

The chain is built from TRBV20-1 and TRBJ1-2, with a weak D call TRBD1 (5 bases). CDR1 DFQATT and CDR2 SNEGSKA come from the germline V gene (reference sequence). CDR3 length equals 12 residues. The DNA for the CDR3 is TGCAGCGTTAACAGGCAGAACTATGGCTACACCTTC. Residues: CSVNRQNYGYTF.

The table lists this clonotype with many counts. The rearrangement uses TRBV27 and TRBJ1-1, with a tentative D call TRBD1 (5 bases). V gave up 2 bases and J gave up 6 bases, with 10 bases separating them. The germline CDR1 and CDR2 sequences are MNHEY and SMNVEV (reference sequence). The CDR3 extends over 13 amino acids. CDR3 DNA: TGTGCCAGCAGTTTACAGGGTAGTCCTGAAGCTTTCTTT. Its protein product is CASSLQGSPEAFF.

This clonotype came up many times. The chain employs TRBV12-3 or TRBV12-4 and TRBJ2-1, with a weak D call TRBD1 (6 bases). This CDR3 comprises 14 residues. Trimming removed 1 base from V and 8 bases from J, with 12 bases in between. The CDR3 spells CASSLGGPGDEQFF. CDR3 DNA: TGTGCCAGCAGTTTAGGGGGGCCAGGGGATGAGCAGTTCTTC.

The count of this clonotype is one. The rearrangement joins TRBV20-1 to TRBJ2-6; D not certain. Trimming took off 5 bases at V and 1 base at J, with 9 bases between the two ends. The CDR3 spans 14 residues. Germline-derived CDR1 and CDR2 are DFQATT and SNEGSKA (reference sequence). Here the CDR3 reads CSAPLYSGANVLTF. CDR3 coding DNA: TGCAGTGCTCCCCTGTATTCTGGGGCCAACGTCCTGACTTTC.

This clonotype was seen repeatedly, ten times or more. The CDR3 nucleotides are TGCAGCGTTGAAGATCTTATGGAGGAGGCTGGAAACACCATATATTTT. The encoded protein is CSVEDLMEEAGNTIYF. The gene calls are TRBV29-1 and TRBJ1-3, with D unclear. CDR3 length: 16 residues. V dropped 0 bases and J dropped 2 bases, with 14 bases sitting between them. Germline CDR1 reads SQVTM; CDR2 reads ANQGSEA.

This clonotype was picked up a small number of times. This chain connects TRBV6-5 to TRBJ1-4, with D unclear. V was shortened by 2 bases and J by 8 bases, with 15 bases between the two germline ends. Germline V gene lookup returns CDR1 MNHEY and CDR2 SVGAGI. There are 15 residues in the CDR3. CDR3 sequence: CASSYRSSPREKLFF. The CDR3 nucleotides read TGTGCCAGCAGTTACCGATCCTCCCCGCGGGAAAAACTGTTTTTT.

V and J are TRBV12-3 or TRBV12-4 and TRBJ1-6; D is ambiguous. V lost 4 bases and J lost 6, with 16 bases in between. The CDR3 spans 16 residues. CDR3 in amino acids: CASSSPNGWPNSPLHF. The CDR3 nucleotides read TGTGCCAGCAGTTCCCCAAACGGGTGGCCTAATTCACCCCTCCACTTT.

In this sample, this clonotype turned up a few times. The CDR3 DNA follows: TGTGCCAGCAGCGGGGGGGGACTAGCGAGAGAGACCCAGTACTTC. Its protein is CASSGGGLARETQYF. The chain uses TRBV5-5 and TRBJ2-5; 10 bases match TRBD2. Looked up from germline, CDR1 is SGHKS and CDR2 is YYEKEE (reference sequence). J was trimmed by 4 bases and V by 4 bases; bases with no gene match: 7. The CDR3 runs 15 residues.

This clonotype appeared many times. The genes are TRBV24-1 and TRBJ1-2, with D uncertain. Germline V lookup: CDR1 KGHDR, CDR2 SFDVKD. This CDR3 has 14 residues. The V end lost 5 bases, the J end lost 4 bases, and 13 bases lay between the germline ends. The CDR3 protein is CATSGGNVGYGYTF. CDR3 nucleotide sequence: TGTGCCACCAGTGGAGGGAACGTGGGCTATGGCTACACCTTC.

This clonotype was observed a few times. The chain combines TRBV13 with TRBJ1-3; D unclear. Germline loops: CDR1 PRHDT, CDR2 FYEKMQ (reference sequence). V gave up 5 bases and J gave up 0 bases, with 5 bases separating them. The CDR3 runs 13 residues. CDR3 protein: CASSVSSGNTIYF. The DNA for the CDR3 is TGTGCCAGCAGCGTGAGCTCTGGAAACACCATATATTTT.

This sequence joins TRBV4-1 and TRBJ2-1, with TRBD2 matching over 13 bases. The CDR3 extends over 17 amino acids. V shed 4 bases and J 5 bases; nucleotides not matched to a gene: 8. The germline V gene encodes CDR1 MGHRA and CDR2 YSYEKL. Written as DNA, the CDR3 is TGCGCCAGCAGCCTCCGACTAGCGGGGGGCCTAAACAATGAGCAGTTCTTC. Encoded protein: CASSLRLAGGLNNEQFF.

The V call is TRBV7-4, the J call TRBJ2-1, with TRBD2 as a possible D gene (6 bases). The CDR3 consists of 12 residues. Germline values: CDR1 SGHVT, CDR2 SQSDAQ. V gave up 10 bases and J gave up 10 bases, with 17 bases separating them. In DNA, the CDR3 is TGTGCCACCAATGGAGGGCAACCCGAGCAGTTCTTC. It yields the protein CATNGGQPEQFF.

This clonotype was counted many times. V usage is TRBV20-1 and J usage is TRBJ1-5; the match to TRBD1 covers 8 bases. V lost 0 bases and J lost 4; bases outside the gene matches: 2. CDR3 length: 14 residues. The germline V gene encodes CDR1 DFQATT and CDR2 SNEGSKA (reference sequence). The CDR3 bases are TGCAGTGCTAGAGAGGACAGGGAAAATCAGCCCCAGCATTTT. Amino acid sequence: CSAREDRENQPQHF.

This clonotype was picked up many times. The rearrangement joins TRBV4-1 to TRBJ1-3, with 8 bases identical to TRBD1. The V segment lost 3 bases and the J segment 4 bases; nucleotides outside the gene matches: 8. The CDR3 has 16 residues. The germline gives CDR1 MGHRA, CDR2 YSYEKL. CDR3: CASSHPDRVGGNTIYF. The CDR3, as DNA: TGCGCCAGCAGCCACCCGGACAGGGTGGGAGGAAACACCATATATTTT.

Only a few counts were recorded for this clonotype. The V gene is TRBV2, the J gene TRBJ1-6, with 9 bases identical to TRBD1. CDR1 is SNHLY and CDR2 is FYNNEI in the germline V gene. The CDR3 is made up of 14 amino acids. J gave up 4 bases and V 11 bases, and 6 bases lay outside the gene matches. CDR3 nucleotide sequence: TGTGCCGGGACCGGGACAGGGTATAATTCACCCCTCCACTTT. This encodes CAGTGTGYNSPLHF.

This clonotype has a count of ten or more. The chain carries TRBV12-3 or TRBV12-4 and TRBJ2-3; D is unclear. CDR3 length: 14 residues. V shed 3 bases and J shed 2 bases, with 9 bases lying between them. The CDR3 is CASSLSQPTDTQYF. The CDR3, as DNA: TGTGCCAGCAGTTTGAGTCAGCCCACAGATACGCAGTATTTT.

The rearrangement uses TRBV27 and TRBJ2-1; the D gene is possibly TRBD2 (6 bases). The CDR3 length is 15 residues. Trimming shortened V by 6 bases and J by 0 bases, and 12 bases separated the two germline ends. Germline CDR1 reads MNHEY; CDR2 reads SMNVEV (reference sequence). CDR3 sequence reads: CASRMGRSSYNEQFF. CDR3 nucleotides: TGTGCCAGCAGAATGGGGAGGAGCTCCTACAATGAGCAGTTCTTC.

The CDR3 protein is CSASRGGSINEKLFF. As DNA, the CDR3 is TGCAGTGCCTCCAGGGGGGGGTCAATTAATGAAAAACTGTTTTTT. The V call is TRBV20-1, the J call TRBJ1-4; 7 bases match TRBD1. Germline V gene lookup returns CDR1 DFQATT and CDR2 SNEGSKA (reference sequence). The trim removed 6 bases at V and 4 bases at J, leaving 11 bases unmatched. The CDR3 loop spans 15 amino acids.

The table lists this clonotype with many counts. J is TRBJ2-2 and V is TRBV10-3, with unresolved D. V lost 7 bases, J lost 0 bases, and 12 bases lay in between. CDR1 and CDR2 from the germline V gene are ENHRY and SYGVKD. CDR3 size: 15 residues. This chain's CDR3 is CAIKRDAANTGELFF. CDR3 DNA: TGTGCCATCAAAAGAGACGCCGCGAACACCGGGGAGCTGTTTTTT.